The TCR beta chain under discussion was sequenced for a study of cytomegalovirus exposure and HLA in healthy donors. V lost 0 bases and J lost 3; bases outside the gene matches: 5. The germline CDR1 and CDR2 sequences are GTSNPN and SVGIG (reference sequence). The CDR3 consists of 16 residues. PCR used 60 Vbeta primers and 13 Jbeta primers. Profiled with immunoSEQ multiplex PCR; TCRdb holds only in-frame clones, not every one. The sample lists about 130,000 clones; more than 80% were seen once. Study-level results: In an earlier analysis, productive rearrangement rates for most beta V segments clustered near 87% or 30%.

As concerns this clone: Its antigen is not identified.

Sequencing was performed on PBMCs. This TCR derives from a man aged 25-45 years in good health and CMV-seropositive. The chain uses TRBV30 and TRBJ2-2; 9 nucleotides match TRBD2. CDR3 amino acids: CAWSVPAGGDTGELFF. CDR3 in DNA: TGTGCCTGGAGTGTCCCAGCGGGGGGTGACACCGGGGAGCTGTTTTTT. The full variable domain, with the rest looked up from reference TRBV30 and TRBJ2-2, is SQTIHQWPATLVQPVGSPLSLECTVEGTSNPNLYWYRQAAGRGLQLLFYSVGIGQISSEVPQNLSASRPQDRQFILSSKKLLLSDSGFYLCAWSVPAGGDTGELFFGEGSRLTVL.